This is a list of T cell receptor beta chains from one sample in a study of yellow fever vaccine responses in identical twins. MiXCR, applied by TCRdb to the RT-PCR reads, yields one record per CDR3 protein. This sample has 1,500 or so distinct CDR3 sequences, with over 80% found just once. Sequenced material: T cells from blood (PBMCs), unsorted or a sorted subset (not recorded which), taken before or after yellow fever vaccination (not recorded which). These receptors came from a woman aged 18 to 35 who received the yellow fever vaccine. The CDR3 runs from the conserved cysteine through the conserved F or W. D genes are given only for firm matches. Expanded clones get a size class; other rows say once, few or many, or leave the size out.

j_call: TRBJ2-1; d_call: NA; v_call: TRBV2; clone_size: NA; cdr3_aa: CASRDPARDEQFF; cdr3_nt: TGTGCCAGCAGGGACCCGGCTAGGGATGAGCAGTTCTTC
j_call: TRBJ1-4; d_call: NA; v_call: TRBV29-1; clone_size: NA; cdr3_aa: CSVGEEKLFF; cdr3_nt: TGCAGCGTCGGGGAGGAAAAACTGTTTTTT
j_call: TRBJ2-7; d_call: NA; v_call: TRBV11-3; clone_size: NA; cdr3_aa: CASSYGPTYEQYF; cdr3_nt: TGTGCCAGCAGCTACGGACCAACCTACGAGCAGTACTTC
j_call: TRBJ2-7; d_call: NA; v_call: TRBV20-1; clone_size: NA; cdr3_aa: CSATPQSSYEQYF; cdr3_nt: TGCAGTGCAACCCCACAGAGCTCCTACGAGCAGTACTTC
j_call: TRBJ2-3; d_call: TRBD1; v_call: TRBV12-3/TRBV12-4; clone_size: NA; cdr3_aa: CASKRTGSKDTQYF; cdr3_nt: TGTGCCAGCAAGAGGACAGGGTCGAAGGATACGCAGTATTTT
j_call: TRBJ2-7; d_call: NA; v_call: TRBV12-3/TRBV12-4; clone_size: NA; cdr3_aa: CASSLISVQVHEQYF; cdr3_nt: TGTGCCAGCAGTTTAATTTCGGTCCAGGTACACGAGCAGTACTTC
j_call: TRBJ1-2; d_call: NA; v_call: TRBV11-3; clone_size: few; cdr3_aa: CASSSTGGYGYTF; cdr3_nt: TGTGCCAGCAGCAGTACAGGAGGCTATGGCTACACCTTC
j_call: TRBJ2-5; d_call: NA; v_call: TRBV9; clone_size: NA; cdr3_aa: CASSVYRDNQETQYF; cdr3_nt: TGTGCCAGCAGCGTATATCGGGACAACCAAGAGACCCAGTACTTC
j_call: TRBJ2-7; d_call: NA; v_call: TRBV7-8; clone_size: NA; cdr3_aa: CASSRRAYEQYF; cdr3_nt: TGTGCCAGCAGCCGCAGGGCCTACGAGCAGTACTTC
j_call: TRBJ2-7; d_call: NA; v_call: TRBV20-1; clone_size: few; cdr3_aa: CSARDQSYEQYF; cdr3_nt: TGCAGTGCTAGAGATCAGTCATACGAGCAGTACTTC
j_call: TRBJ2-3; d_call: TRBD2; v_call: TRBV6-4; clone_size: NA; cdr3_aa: CASSDSMAGGRDTQYF; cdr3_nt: TGTGCCAGCAGTGATTCTATGGCGGGGGGTAGAGATACGCAGTATTTT
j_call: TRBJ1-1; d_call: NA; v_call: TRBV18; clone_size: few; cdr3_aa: CASSPNGDLANTEAFF; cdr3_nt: TGTGCCAGCTCACCAAACGGGGATCTGGCAAATACTGAAGCTTTCTTT
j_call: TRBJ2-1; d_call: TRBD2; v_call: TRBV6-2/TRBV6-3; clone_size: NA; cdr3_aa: CASSYEGGPHEQFF; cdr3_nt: TGTGCCAGCAGTTACGAGGGAGGGCCGCATGAGCAGTTCTTC
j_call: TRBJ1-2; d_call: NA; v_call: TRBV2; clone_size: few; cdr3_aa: CASSEGDFGYTF; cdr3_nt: TGTGCCAGCAGTGAGGGGGATTTTGGCTACACCTTC
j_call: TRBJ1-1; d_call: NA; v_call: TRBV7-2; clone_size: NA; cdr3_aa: CASSSNRVVEAFF; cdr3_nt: TGTGCCAGCAGCTCAAACAGGGTGGTGGAAGCTTTCTTT
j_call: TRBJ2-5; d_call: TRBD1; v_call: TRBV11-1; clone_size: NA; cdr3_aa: CASSLGDREQETQYF; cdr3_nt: TGTGCCAGCAGCTTGGGGGACAGGGAACAAGAGACCCAGTACTTC
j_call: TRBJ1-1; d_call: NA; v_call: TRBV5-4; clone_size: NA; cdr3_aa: CASSLATGYTEAFF; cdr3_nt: TGTGCCAGCAGCTTGGCCACAGGTTACACTGAAGCTTTCTTT
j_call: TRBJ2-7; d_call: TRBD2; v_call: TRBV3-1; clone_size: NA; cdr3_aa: CASSHPPGFSGGSYEQYF; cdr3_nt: TGTGCCAGCAGCCACCCTCCAGGGTTTAGCGGGGGCTCCTACGAGCAGTACTTC
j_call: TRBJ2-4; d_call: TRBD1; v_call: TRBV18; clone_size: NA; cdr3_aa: CASSRTGEAKNIQYF; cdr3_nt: TGTGCCAGCTCAAGGACAGGGGAAGCCAAAAACATTCAGTACTTC
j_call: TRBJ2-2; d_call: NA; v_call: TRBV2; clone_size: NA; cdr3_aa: CASSEIQGRTGELFF; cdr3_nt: TGTGCCAGCAGTGAAATCCAGGGACGGACCGGGGAGCTGTTTTTT
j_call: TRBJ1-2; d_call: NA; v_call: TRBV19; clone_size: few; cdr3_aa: CASSFRMAGALDYGYTF; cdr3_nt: TGTGCCAGTAGTTTTAGGATGGCAGGCGCGCTGGACTATGGCTACACCTTC
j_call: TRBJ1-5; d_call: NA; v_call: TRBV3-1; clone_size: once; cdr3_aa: CASSQDTGHGQPQHF; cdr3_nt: TGTGCCAGCAGCCAAGATACAGGGCATGGGCAGCCCCAGCATTTT
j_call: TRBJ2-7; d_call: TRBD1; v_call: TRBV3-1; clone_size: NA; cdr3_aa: CASAPGQGPYEQYF; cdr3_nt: TGTGCCAGCGCTCCGGGACAGGGTCCCTACGAGCAGTACTTC
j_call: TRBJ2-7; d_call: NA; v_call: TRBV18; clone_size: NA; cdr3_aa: CASSQGQRPSKYYEQYF; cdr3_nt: TGTGCCAGCTCCCAGGGTCAACGACCCTCGAAATACTACGAGCAGTACTTC
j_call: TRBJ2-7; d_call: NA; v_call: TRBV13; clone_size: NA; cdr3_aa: CASRGLLSGAGEQYF; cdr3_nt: TGTGCCAGCAGGGGACTGTTGTCAGGTGCAGGCGAGCAGTACTTC
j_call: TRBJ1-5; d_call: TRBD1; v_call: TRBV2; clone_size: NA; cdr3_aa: CASSGRRTGGNQPQHF; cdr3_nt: TGTGCCAGCAGTGGCCGGCGGACAGGGGGCAATCAGCCCCAGCATTTT
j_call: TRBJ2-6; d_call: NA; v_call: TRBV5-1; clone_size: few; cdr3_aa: CASSLDPVNGANVLTF; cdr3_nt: TGCGCCAGCAGCTTGGATCCCGTTAATGGGGCCAACGTCCTGACTTTC
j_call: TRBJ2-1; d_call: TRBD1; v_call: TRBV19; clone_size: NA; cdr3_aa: CASRMDRSSYNEQFF; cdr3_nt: TGTGCCAGTAGAATGGACAGGAGCTCCTACAATGAGCAGTTCTTC
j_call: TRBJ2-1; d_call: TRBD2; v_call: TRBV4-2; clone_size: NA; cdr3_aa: CASSQDSDGRASNEQFF; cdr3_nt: TGTGCCAGCAGCCAAGATTCGGACGGGAGGGCCTCCAATGAGCAGTTCTTC
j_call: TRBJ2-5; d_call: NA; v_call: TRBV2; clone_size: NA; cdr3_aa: CASSEYAETQYF; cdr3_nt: TGTGCCAGCAGTGAATACGCGGAGACCCAGTACTTC
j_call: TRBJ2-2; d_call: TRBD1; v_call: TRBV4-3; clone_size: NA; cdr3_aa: CASSQPDRSTGELFF; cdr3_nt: TGCGCCAGCAGCCAACCGGACAGGTCCACCGGGGAGCTGTTTTTT
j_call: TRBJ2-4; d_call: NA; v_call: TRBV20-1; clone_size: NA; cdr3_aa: CSATGTAKNIQYF; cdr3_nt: TGCAGTGCTACCGGGACAGCCAAAAACATTCAGTACTTC
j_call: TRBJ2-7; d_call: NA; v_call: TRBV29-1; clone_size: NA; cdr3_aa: CSVWGIGYEQYF; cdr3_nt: TGCAGCGTTTGGGGGATCGGCTACGAGCAGTACTTC
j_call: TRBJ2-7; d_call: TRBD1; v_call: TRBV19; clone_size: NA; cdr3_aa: CASGDSPYEQYF; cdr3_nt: TGTGCCAGTGGGGACAGCCCCTACGAGCAGTACTTC
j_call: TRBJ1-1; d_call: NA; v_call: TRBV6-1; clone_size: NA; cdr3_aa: CASSATQTGRNTEAFF; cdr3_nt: TGTGCCAGCAGCGCCACCCAAACAGGGAGGAACACTGAAGCTTTCTTT
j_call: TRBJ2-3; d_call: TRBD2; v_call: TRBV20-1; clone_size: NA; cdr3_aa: CSAIRLAGGQDTQYF; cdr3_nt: TGCAGTGCTATCCGACTAGCGGGGGGGCAAGATACGCAGTATTTT
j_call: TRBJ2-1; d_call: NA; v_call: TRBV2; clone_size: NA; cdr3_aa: CASSEVQYNEQFF; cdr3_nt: TGTGCCAGCAGTGAAGTACAGTACAATGAGCAGTTCTTC
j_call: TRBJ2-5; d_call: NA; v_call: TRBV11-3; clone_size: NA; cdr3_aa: CASSSRTVKETQYF; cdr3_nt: TGTGCCAGCAGCTCTCGGACAGTAAAAGAGACCCAGTACTTC
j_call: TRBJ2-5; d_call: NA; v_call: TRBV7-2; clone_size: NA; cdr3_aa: CASSLRDTYF; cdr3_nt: TGTGCCAGCAGCTTACGAGACACCTACTTC
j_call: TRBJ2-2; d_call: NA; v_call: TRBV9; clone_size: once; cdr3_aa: CASSNPSGTADTGELFF; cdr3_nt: TGTGCCAGCAGCAACCCGAGCGGAACAGCCGACACCGGGGAGCTGTTTTTT
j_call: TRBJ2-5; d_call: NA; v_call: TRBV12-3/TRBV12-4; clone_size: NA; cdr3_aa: CASSHGHQETQYF; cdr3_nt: TGTGCCAGCAGCCACGGACACCAAGAGACCCAGTACTTC
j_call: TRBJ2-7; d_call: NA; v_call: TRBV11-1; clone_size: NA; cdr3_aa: CASSKGRYEQYF; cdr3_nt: TGTGCCAGCAGCAAGGGACGTTACGAGCAGTACTTC
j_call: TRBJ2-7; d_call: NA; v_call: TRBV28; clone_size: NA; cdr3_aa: CASSQHRGGSAEQYF; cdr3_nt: TGTGCCAGCAGCCAACACAGGGGAGGATCGGCCGAGCAGTACTTC
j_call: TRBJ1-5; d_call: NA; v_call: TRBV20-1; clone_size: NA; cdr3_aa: CSAVTGRENQPQHF; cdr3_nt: TGCAGTGCTGTTACGGGACGAGAAAATCAGCCCCAGCATTTT
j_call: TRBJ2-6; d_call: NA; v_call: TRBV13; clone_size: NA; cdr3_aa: CASSSDGSSGANVLTF; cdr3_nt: TGTGCCAGCAGCTCCGACGGAAGCTCTGGGGCCAACGTCCTGACTTTC
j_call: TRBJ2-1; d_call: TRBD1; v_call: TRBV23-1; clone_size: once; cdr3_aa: CASSYTGTATYNEQFF; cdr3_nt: TGCGCCAGCAGTTATACCGGGACAGCCACTTACAATGAGCAGTTCTTC
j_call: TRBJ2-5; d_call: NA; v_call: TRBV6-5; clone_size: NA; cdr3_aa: CASSYSGWGQKETQYF; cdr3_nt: TGTGCCAGCAGTTACTCGGGTTGGGGGCAGAAAGAGACCCAGTACTTC